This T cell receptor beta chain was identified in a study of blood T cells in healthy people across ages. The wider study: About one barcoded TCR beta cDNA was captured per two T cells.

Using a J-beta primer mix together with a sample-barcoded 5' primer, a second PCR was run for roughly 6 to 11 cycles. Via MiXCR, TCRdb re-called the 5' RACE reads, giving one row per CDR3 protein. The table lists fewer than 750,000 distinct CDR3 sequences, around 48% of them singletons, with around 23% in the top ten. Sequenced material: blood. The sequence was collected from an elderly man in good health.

The CDR3 DNA is TGTGCCAGCATCCCCAAGTGGACAGGGAACACAGATACGCAGTATTTT. This sequence encodes CASIPKWTGNTDTQYF. This chain joins TRBV6-5 and TRBJ2-3; 8 nucleotides match TRBD1. Trimming at V came to 7 bases and at J to 2 bases, leaving 11 bases not matched to a gene. Germline assignment: CDR1 MNHEY and CDR2 SVGAGI. This CDR3 contains 16 residues.